Each of the 19 T cell receptor beta chains below was sequenced from the same sample in a study of T cell responses to AZD1222 COVID-19 vaccine. The protocol was immunoSEQ multiplex PCR, while the TCRdb copy is restricted to in-frame clones and leaves out a portion. The sample lists 20,000 to 25,000 clones, approximately 90% occurring once. The sample here was peripheral blood, taken 28 days after the second AZD1222 dose. Receptors originate from an adult who received the AZD1222 COVID-19 vaccine.

In this sample, this clone turned up once. The chain carries TRBV28 and TRBJ1-4; TRBD1 agrees at 7 bases. CDR3 size: 14 residues. From germline, CDR1 is MDHEN and CDR2 SYDVKM. With 8 bases clipped from V and 7 bases from J, the junction kept 10 bases outside the gene matches. The CDR3 is CASGTTGRSEKLFF. CDR3 in DNA: TGTGCCAGCGGGACGACAGGGCGGAGTGAAAAACTGTTTTTT.

The chain couples TRBV28 to TRBJ1-6; 8 bases line up with TRBD1. CDR1 MDHEN and CDR2 SYDVKM come from the germline V gene. After removal of 7 bases from V and 10 bases from J, the junction contained 9 bases not matched to a gene. The CDR3 spans 14 residues. The CDR3 reads CASKGAGGSSPLHF. CDR3 nucleotide sequence: TGTGCCAGCAAGGGGGCAGGGGGCAGCTCACCCCTCCACTTT.

This rearrangement joins TRBV5-7 to TRBJ1-2; D unresolved. TRBV5-7 is known as an ORF, though its function is uncertain. V was pared by 3 bases and J by 5 bases, with 5 bases between. This CDR3 contains 11 residues. The DNA of the CDR3 is TGTGCCAGCAGCTGGGTATATGGCTACACCTTC. The encoded protein is CASSWVYGYTF.

This rearrangement joins TRBV7-9 to TRBJ2-7; the D is unclear. Trimming stripped 1 base from V and 5 bases from J, with 6 bases between. There are 12 residues in the CDR3. Germline values: CDR1 SEHNR, CDR2 FQNEAQ (reference sequence). The DNA for the CDR3 is TGTGCCAGCAGCTTAGGACTCCACGAGCAGTACTTC. It is translated as CASSLGLHEQYF.

The chain couples TRBV5-1 to TRBJ2-2; TRBD1 matches 8 bases. The CDR3 has 16 residues. Germline V gene lookup returns CDR1 SGHRS and CDR2 YFSETQ. J was trimmed by 6 bases and V by 0 bases; bases with no gene match: 7. CDR3 bases: TGCGCCAGCAGCTTGGCCGCAGGGGGCGCATCCGGGGAGCTGTTTTTT. This encodes CASSLAAGGASGELFF.

The rearrangement joins TRBV11-2 to TRBJ1-2; D not certain. With 6 bases removed from V and 4 bases from J, the gap between germline ends came to 15 bases. This CDR3 is built from 14 residues. The germline gives CDR1 SGHAT, CDR2 FQNNGV. The CDR3 DNA reads as TGTGCCAGCAGTCCGGCGAGGGAGGGCTATGGCTACACCTTC. Translation: CASSPAREGYGYTF.

This chain uses TRBV18 with TRBJ2-1; D remains unclear. The CDR3 is 13 amino acids. Germline V gene lookup returns CDR1 KGHSH and CDR2 LQKENI. Trimming cost V 1 base and J 6 bases, with 7 bases left between them. CDR3 region: CASSPRQANEQFF. Written as DNA, the CDR3 is TGTGCCAGCTCACCACGGCAGGCCAATGAGCAGTTCTTC.

This clone was observed a single time. V usage is TRBV5-1 and J usage is TRBJ1-2; D is possibly TRBD1 (6 bases). This CDR3 contains 13 residues. CDR1 is SGHRS, CDR2 YFSETQ, per germline. Between the trimmed V and J ends, which lost 4 bases and 14 bases, there was a span of 21 bases. CDR3 amino acids: CASSPNPQGLWTF. The CDR3 nucleotides are TGCGCCAGCAGCCCAAACCCCCAGGGGCTGTGGACCTTC.

The genes are TRBV28 and TRBJ1-5; no reliable D call. Per the germline V gene, CDR1 is MDHEN and CDR2 is SYDVKM. This CDR3 is 15 amino acids long. Trimming pared 3 bases from V and 2 bases from J, leaving 11 bases between. CDR3 sequence reads: CASSFLGSGNQPQHF. CDR3 sequence (DNA): TGTGCCAGCAGTTTCTTGGGGAGTGGCAATCAGCCCCAGCATTTT. Combining the CDR3 with reference TRBV28 and TRBJ1-5 gives the whole variable domain DVKVTQSSRYLVKRTGEKVFLECVQDMDHENMFWYRQDPGLGLRLIYFSYDVKMKEKGDIPEGYSVSREKKERFSLILESASTNQTSMYLCASSFLGSGNQPQHFGDGTRLSIL.

This chain connects TRBV5-1 to TRBJ2-7; 9 bases fit TRBD1. Trimming took 2 bases from V and 3 from J; bases not matched to a gene: 6. CDR3 size: 15 residues. The germline V gene encodes CDR1 SGHRS and CDR2 YFSETQ. The CDR3 reads CASSFRQGGGYEQYF. The CDR3 DNA reads TGCGCCAGCAGCTTTCGACAGGGGGGAGGCTACGAGCAGTACTTC.

In nucleotides, the CDR3 is TGTGCCACCAGCAGAGATCGGGGGTGGGACACCGGGGAGCTGTTTTTT. Protein product: CATSRDRGWDTGELFF. This chain uses TRBV15 with TRBJ2-2, with TRBD2 as a possible D gene (6 bases). Trimming left V 0 bases short and J 3 bases short, with 11 bases between. CDR1 is LNHNV and CDR2 is YYDKDF in the germline V gene (reference sequence). This CDR3 region has 16 residues.

V gene TRBV7-2 combines with J gene TRBJ2-1; D possibly matches TRBD1 or TRBD2 (5 bases each). CDR3 length: 13 residues. V was trimmed by 2 bases and J by 9 bases, leaving 11 bases between them. The germline V gene encodes CDR1 SGHTA and CDR2 FQGNSA. The chain's CDR3 is CASSLWGSGEQFF. The CDR3, as DNA: TGTGCCAGCAGCTTATGGGGGTCGGGTGAGCAGTTCTTC.

The gene calls are TRBV6-6 and TRBJ1-6, with 8 bases fitting TRBD1. CDR1 is MNHNY and CDR2 is SVGAGI in the germline V gene (reference sequence). V was pared by 10 bases and J by 4 bases, with 3 bases of the junction left unmatched. This CDR3 contains 13 residues. DNA for the CDR3: TGTGCCACCGGACAGGGTTATAATTCACCCCTCCACTTT. Its translation is CATGQGYNSPLHF.

This clone has just a few counts. V is TRBV12-3 or TRBV12-4 and J is TRBJ1-5; TRBD1 matches 8 bases. J was trimmed by 2 bases and V by 6 bases; bases with no gene match: 0. CDR3 size: 13 residues. The chain's CDR3 is CASRTGGNQPQHF. The CDR3 coding sequence is TGTGCCAGCAGGACAGGGGGCAATCAGCCCCAGCATTTT.

The count of this clone is one. The chain has TRBV11-2 and TRBJ2-5; D remains ambiguous. V was clipped by 2 bases and J by 5 bases, with 6 bases between them. The CDR3 has 12 residues. Germline values: CDR1 SGHAT, CDR2 FQNNGV. CDR3 DNA: TGTGCCAGCAGCTTAAGTCCGGAGACCCAGTACTTC. It yields the protein CASSLSPETQYF. Looking up the rest from reference TRBV11-2 and TRBJ2-5 gives the full variable domain: EAGVAQSPRYKIIEKRQSVAFWCNPISGHATLYWYQQILGQGPKLLIQFQNNGVVDDSQLPKDRFSAERLKGVDSTLKIQPAKLEDSAVYLCASSLSPETQYFGPGTRLLVL.

Of note for this clone: The missing conserved phenylalanine or tryptophan at the end of this CDR3 makes a read error likely. It is unclear where the CDR3 begins or ends on the DNA, so no DNA is shown, and the CDR3 is as TCRdb lists it. The chain joins TRBV7-7 to TRBJ2-3; TRBD1, the D gene given by the table, was not confirmed from the DNA. The germline V gene has CDR1 SSHAT and CDR2 FNYEAQ (reference sequence). The CDR3 adds up to 12 amino acids, both ends counted. CDR3 sequence reads: CASSPADIPFTL.

This clone was counted once. The rearrangement uses TRBV6-5 and TRBJ1-2; D remains unclear. This CDR3 has 12 amino acids. The germline gives CDR1 MNHEY, CDR2 SVGAGI. The ends were cut back, 4 bases at V and 8 bases at J, with 11 bases in the middle. The CDR3 here is CASSLPGGGYTF. The CDR3 DNA is TGTGCCAGCAGTTTGCCGGGAGGGGGCTACACCTTC.

The V gene is TRBV2, the J gene TRBJ1-4; 7 nucleotides agree with TRBD1. Losses at the gene ends were 8 bases for V and 5 bases for J; bases not matched to a gene: 8. The CDR3 has 14 residues. CDR1 is SNHLY and CDR2 is FYNNEI in the germline V gene. The CDR3 here is CASSPRDRNEKLFF. The CDR3 DNA reads TGTGCCAGCTCTCCCCGGGACAGAAATGAAAAACTGTTTTTT.

This chain links TRBV6-5 with TRBJ1-6, with D possibly being TRBD1 (5 bases). CDR3 length equals 16 residues. Germline CDR1 MNHEY, CDR2 SVGAGI. V lost 2 bases and J 6 bases, leaving 14 bases between the germline ends. The CDR3 spells CASSYADSPLNSPLHF. In DNA form, the CDR3 reads TGTGCCAGCAGTTACGCCGACAGCCCTCTTAATTCACCCCTCCACTTT.